The T cell receptor beta chain described here comes from a study of blood T cell repertoires in COVID-19. Study information: Specimens from acute and convalescent COVID-19 originated in the United States, Italy and Spain.

This CDR3 contains 14 residues. Germline loops: CDR1 MNHEY, CDR2 SVGEGT. Losses at the gene ends were 2 bases for V and 6 bases for J; bases not matched to a gene: 5. The cohort comprised adults aged about 18 to 100 years residing in about two dozen US areas. Measured with immunoSEQ multiplex PCR; TCRdb has only the in-frame clones, and not every one. Seen here are approximately 320,000 clones, about nine tenths observed once, and the top ten hold 2.6%. V and J are TRBV6-2 or TRBV6-3 and TRBJ1-2, with 8 bases matching TRBD1. The clonotype was recovered from a man aged 60-69 years who had recovered from COVID-19. The specimen was PBMCs or T cells enriched from blood (not recorded which). CDR3 sequence: CASSYMGQVNGYTF. CDR3 DNA: TGTGCCAGCAGTTACATGGGACAGGTTAATGGCTACACCTTC.